A single sample gave rise to the 21 T cell receptor beta chains below, sequenced in a study of T cells in Graves' hyperthyroidism and ophthalmopathy. Amplification of TCR beta CDR3 regions was performed using RNA transcripts as template. Carried out on the TCR CDR3, a first-round RT-PCR used the HTBI primer set. MiXCR, applied by TCRdb to the multiplex PCR reads, yields one record per CDR3 protein. The sample includes over 700,000 distinct CDR3 sequences, 38% seen only once; the top ten take roughly 8.3%. Sequencing input: blood. These receptors were taken from a man between 18 and 35 years old with Graves' hyperthyroidism.

This clonotype was picked up many times. The V call is TRBV29-1, the J call TRBJ2-5; 14 bases match TRBD2. Per germline, CDR1 SQVTM and CDR2 ANQGSEA. The CDR3 loop spans 16 amino acids. The trim removed 0 bases at V and 5 bases at J, leaving 5 bases unmatched. This CDR3 is CSVEDQGLAGVETQYF. CDR3 coding DNA: TGCAGCGTTGAAGATCAGGGACTAGCGGGAGTGGAGACCCAGTACTTC.

This clonotype was observed a handful of times. The chain links TRBV7-9 to TRBJ2-7; TRBD2 matches at 9 bases. The germline V gene has CDR1 SEHNR and CDR2 FQNEAQ (reference sequence). The CDR3 is made up of 16 amino acids. V lost 4 bases to trimming and J lost 9 bases; unmatched junction nucleotides: 16. In DNA form, the CDR3 reads TGTGCCAGCAGCTCGGGGGGGACTAGCCTGCGGTTGGTGCAGTACTTC. Translated, it gives CASSSGGTSLRLVQYF.

There are many counts of this clonotype. V and J are TRBV19 and TRBJ1-6, with D hard to call. V was cut by 5 bases and J by 12 bases, with 14 bases left in between. This CDR3 is built from 13 residues. Germline assignment: CDR1 LNHDA and CDR2 SQIVND (reference sequence). The CDR3 sequence: CASSLGPPGPLHF. Written as DNA, the CDR3 is TGTGCCAGTAGTCTCGGACCGCCGGGACCCCTCCACTTT.

This clonotype was observed a single time. This chain connects TRBV2 to TRBJ2-5, with D possibly being TRBD2 (7 bases). The CDR3 has 12 residues. Germline V CDR1 and CDR2: SNHLY, FYNNEI. With 11 bases removed from V and 5 bases from J, the gap between germline ends came to 15 bases. CDR3 in DNA: TGTGCCCTTAAGGGGGGAGGGGAGACCCAGTACTTC. The encoded protein is CALKGGGETQYF.

V usage is TRBV7-8 and J usage is TRBJ2-7, with TRBD2 matching 13 bases. V trimming: 5 bases; J trimming: 3 bases; junction bases outside the gene matches: 10. The CDR3 consists of 17 residues. The germline gives CDR1 SGHVS, CDR2 FQNEAQ. The CDR3 DNA reads as TGTGCCAGCAGCGCGCATGGACTAGCGGGAGACCGCTACGAGCAGTACTTC. Translated: CASSAHGLAGDRYEQYF.

The V and J genes are TRBV9 and TRBJ2-6; possible D gene TRBD2, 6 bases. CDR3 length: 19 residues. The V end lost 4 bases, the J end lost 0 bases, and 20 bases lay between the germline ends. Germline values: CDR1 SGDLS, CDR2 YYNGEE. The CDR3 region is CASSLARAGILSGANVLTF. The CDR3 DNA reads TGTGCCAGCAGCTTAGCACGCGCGGGGATCCTCTCTGGGGCCAACGTCCTGACTTTC.

Worth noting for this clonotype: A junction end diverges from the germline sequence, so it may reflect a read error. The CDR3 bases are TGCGCCAGCAGCCGGCAGGTTTCCGCTGGAAACACCATATATTTT. It translates to CASSRQVSAGNTIYF. The gene calls are TRBV7-2 and TRBJ1-3; no clear D gene. The CDR3 is 15 residues long. CDR1 and CDR2 (germline): SGHTA, FQGNSA.

This clonotype was picked up many times. This CDR3 is CASSLAGGPGELFF. CDR3 nucleotides: TGTGCCAGCAGCTTAGCTGGGGGGCCCGGGGAGCTGTTTTTT. This chain connects TRBV7-9 to TRBJ2-2; either TRBD1 or TRBD2 may fit D (6 bases each). V lost 0 bases to trimming and J lost 6 bases, with 8 bases between them. In germline, CDR1 is SEHNR, CDR2 FQNEAQ (reference sequence). The CDR3 is 14 amino acids.

This clonotype appeared many times. The V gene is TRBV12-3 or TRBV12-4, the J gene TRBJ1-6; D remains ambiguous. V was shortened by 6 bases and J by 8 bases, with 14 bases between the two germline ends. CDR3 length: 14 amino acids. CDR3 nucleotides: TGTGCCAGCAGCAACAAGGGCCAAGATTCACCCCTCCACTTT. Translation: CASSNKGQDSPLHF.

This clonotype was detected ten times or more. The genes are TRBV29-1 and TRBJ2-7; TRBD1 matches at 9 bases. J was trimmed by 2 bases and V by 4 bases; bases with no gene match: 3. The CDR3 spans 13 residues. Germline values: CDR1 SQVTM, CDR2 ANQGSEA. The CDR3 DNA follows: TGCAGCGTTGCCGGACAGGGGACCTACGAGCAGTACTTC. Translation gives CSVAGQGTYEQYF.

A remark on this clonotype: This sequence may be a read error, since a much larger clone differs from it by one base. The chain uses TRBV7-9 and TRBJ2-5; weak D call: TRBD2 (6 bases). Germline V lookup: CDR1 SEHNR, CDR2 FQNEAQ (reference sequence). V lost 10 bases and J 5 bases, leaving 14 bases between the germline ends. The CDR3 covers 12 residues. CDR3 DNA: TGTGCCACCACGGAGGGCGCGGAGACCCAGTACTTC. Protein: CATTEGAETQYF.

This chain connects TRBV6-5 to TRBJ1-2; 10 bases map to TRBD1. CDR1 and CDR2 from the germline V gene are MNHEY and SVGAGI. After removal of 4 bases from V and 3 bases from J, the junction contained 8 bases not matched to a gene. The CDR3 runs 16 residues. The CDR3 spells CASSSKGGQGDYGYTF. The CDR3 DNA reads as TGTGCCAGCAGTTCGAAGGGAGGACAGGGGGACTATGGCTACACCTTC.

This clonotype was seen a handful of times. This chain uses TRBV6-5 with TRBJ1-2; D remains unclear. V was clipped by 4 bases and J by 6 bases, with 9 bases between them. The length of the CDR3 is 12 residues. The V gene's germline CDR1 is MNHEY and CDR2 SVGAGI. CDR3 loop: CASSSSPHGYTF. DNA of the CDR3: TGTGCCAGCAGTTCTTCCCCCCATGGCTACACCTTC.

This clonotype showed up many times. The chain uses TRBV29-1 and TRBJ1-2; 7 nucleotides match TRBD1. The ends lost 6 bases at V and 2 bases at J; junction bases unmatched: 6. Germline loops: CDR1 SQVTM, CDR2 ANQGSEA. CDR3 length: 13 residues. The CDR3 DNA reads as TGCAGCGTCCGACAGGGCTGGAACTATGGCTACACCTTC. Its translation is CSVRQGWNYGYTF.

The CDR3 reads CASSVEGQGGYEQYF. In DNA, the CDR3 is TGTGCCAGCAGCGTAGAGGGACAAGGGGGCTACGAGCAGTACTTC. The V gene is TRBV9, the J gene TRBJ2-7, with D possibly matching TRBD1 (6 bases). CDR3 length equals 15 residues. Trimming shortened V by 0 bases and J by 3 bases, and 13 bases separated the two germline ends. CDR1 and CDR2 (germline): SGDLS, YYNGEE.

Ten or more counts support this clonotype. For the CDR3, the DNA is TGTGCCATCAGGGGTCTCGAGGCTGAAGCTTTCTTT. It encodes CAIRGLEAEAFF. The chain is built from TRBV10-3 and TRBJ1-1; D not resolved. The CDR3 totals 12 residues. V lost 6 bases and J lost 6, with 11 bases in between. The V gene's germline CDR1 is ENHRY and CDR2 SYGVKD.

This clonotype was picked up a small number of times. The rearrangement uses TRBV20-1 and TRBJ1-5, with D uncertain. CDR3 length: 14 amino acids. Germline lookup yields CDR1 DFQATT and CDR2 SNEGSKA (reference sequence). V was clipped by 6 bases and J by 3 bases, with 15 bases between them. The CDR3, as DNA: TGCAGTGCCTCTTCAGACGGCAACAATCAGCCCCAGCATTTT. Protein: CSASSDGNNQPQHF.

This clonotype was recorded at least ten times. V and J are TRBV7-3 and TRBJ1-1; D unclear. The ends were cut back, 5 bases at V and 4 bases at J, with 11 bases in the middle. Germline CDR1 reads SGHTA; CDR2 reads FQGTGA. CDR3 length equals 13 residues. The CDR3 DNA reads TGTGCCAGCAGCCTAGACGAGGGCACTGAAGCTTTCTTT. Translating gives CASSLDEGTEAFF.

The rearrangement links TRBV10-3 to TRBJ2-7, with 9 positions matching TRBD1. The CDR3 consists of 15 residues. V trimming: 6 bases; J trimming: 1 base; junction bases outside the gene matches: 7. In germline, CDR1 is ENHRY, CDR2 SYGVKD. DNA for the CDR3: TGTGCCATCAGCCCCGGGACAGGGTATTCCTACGAGCAGTACTTC. This translates into CAISPGTGYSYEQYF.

This clonotype came up many times. The chain links TRBV10-3 to TRBJ1-5; 7 bases align to TRBD1. The trim removed 0 bases at V and 11 bases at J, leaving 7 bases unmatched. Per germline, CDR1 ENHRY and CDR2 SYGVKD. The CDR3 has 14 amino acids. CDR3 DNA: TGTGCCATCAGTGAGTCAGGGGGCGAGATGGCCCAGCATTTT. Protein sequence: CAISESGGEMAQHF.

This clonotype was counted a single time. The chain carries TRBV25-1 and TRBJ1-2, with D tentatively TRBD1 (6 bases). The CDR3 runs 12 residues. V dropped 7 bases and J dropped 7 bases, with 13 bases sitting between them. Germline V gene data show CDR1 as MGHDK and CDR2 as SYGVNS. CDR3 sequence reads: CASKQGDGGYTF. The DNA for the CDR3 is TGTGCCAGCAAACAGGGCGATGGTGGCTACACCTTC.